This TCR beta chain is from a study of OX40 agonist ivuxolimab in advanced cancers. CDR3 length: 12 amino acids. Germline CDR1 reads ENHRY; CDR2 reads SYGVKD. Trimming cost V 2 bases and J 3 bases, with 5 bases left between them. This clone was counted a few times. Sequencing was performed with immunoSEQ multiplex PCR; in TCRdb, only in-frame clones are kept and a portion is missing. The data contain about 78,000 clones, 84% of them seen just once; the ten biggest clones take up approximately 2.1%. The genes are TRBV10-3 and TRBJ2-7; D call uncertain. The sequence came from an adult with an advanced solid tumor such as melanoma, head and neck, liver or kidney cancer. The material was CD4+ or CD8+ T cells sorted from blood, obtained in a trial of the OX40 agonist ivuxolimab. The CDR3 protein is CAISEAYYEQYF. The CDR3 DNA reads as TGTGCCATCAGTGAGGCGTACTACGAGCAGTACTTC.